By share, the clone carrying this TCR beta chain ranks as medium-sized. Its antigen remains unknown. Investigators reverse transcribed all isolated RNA, so they sequenced expressed TCRB transcripts. Averages about 1 million reads characterized the stem cell-like memory T cell samples. Method: immunoSEQ multiplex PCR; TCRdb's copy keeps in-frame clones and lacks some. The table shows 15,000 or so clones, with roughly 40% occurring only once. The germline V and J ends were trimmed by 6 bases and 8 bases, with 9 bases remaining between them. The CDR3 is 11 amino acids. The V gene's germline CDR1 is SGHTA and CDR2 FQGNSA. Sorted cells reached over 95% purity in every population. This entry comes from a study of beta chain features in type 1 diabetes. Overall study findings and caveats: Diminished insertions and augmented deletions at VDJ junctions characterized type 1 diabetes patients. High-TCR-expressing cells could be over-represented by cDNA sequencing.

Sequences were obtained from stem cell memory CD4+ T cells from blood. The clonotype comes from a woman in her 40s in good health. The chain uses TRBV7-2 and TRBJ2-3; tentative D call: TRBD1 (5 bases). CDR3 bases: TGTGCCAGCAGAAAAGGGGCTACGCAGTATTTT. Its translation is CASRKGATQYF.